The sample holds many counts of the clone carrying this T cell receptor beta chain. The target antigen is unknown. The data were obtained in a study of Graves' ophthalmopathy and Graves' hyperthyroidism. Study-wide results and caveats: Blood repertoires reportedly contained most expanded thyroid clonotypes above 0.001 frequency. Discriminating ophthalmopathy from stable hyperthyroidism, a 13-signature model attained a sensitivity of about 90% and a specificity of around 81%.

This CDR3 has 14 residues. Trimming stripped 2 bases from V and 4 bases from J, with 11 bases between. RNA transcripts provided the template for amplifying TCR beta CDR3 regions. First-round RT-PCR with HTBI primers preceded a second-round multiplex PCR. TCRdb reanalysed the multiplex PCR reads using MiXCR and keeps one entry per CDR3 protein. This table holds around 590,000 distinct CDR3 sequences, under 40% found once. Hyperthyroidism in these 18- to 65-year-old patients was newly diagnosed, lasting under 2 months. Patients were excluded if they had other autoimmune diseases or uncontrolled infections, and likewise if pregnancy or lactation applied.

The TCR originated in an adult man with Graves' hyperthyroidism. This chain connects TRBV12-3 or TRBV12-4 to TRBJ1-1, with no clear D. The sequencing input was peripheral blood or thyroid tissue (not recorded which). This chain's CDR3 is CASSLQVRGTEAFF. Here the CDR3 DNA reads TGTGCCAGCAGTTTACAGGTCAGAGGCACTGAAGCTTTCTTT.